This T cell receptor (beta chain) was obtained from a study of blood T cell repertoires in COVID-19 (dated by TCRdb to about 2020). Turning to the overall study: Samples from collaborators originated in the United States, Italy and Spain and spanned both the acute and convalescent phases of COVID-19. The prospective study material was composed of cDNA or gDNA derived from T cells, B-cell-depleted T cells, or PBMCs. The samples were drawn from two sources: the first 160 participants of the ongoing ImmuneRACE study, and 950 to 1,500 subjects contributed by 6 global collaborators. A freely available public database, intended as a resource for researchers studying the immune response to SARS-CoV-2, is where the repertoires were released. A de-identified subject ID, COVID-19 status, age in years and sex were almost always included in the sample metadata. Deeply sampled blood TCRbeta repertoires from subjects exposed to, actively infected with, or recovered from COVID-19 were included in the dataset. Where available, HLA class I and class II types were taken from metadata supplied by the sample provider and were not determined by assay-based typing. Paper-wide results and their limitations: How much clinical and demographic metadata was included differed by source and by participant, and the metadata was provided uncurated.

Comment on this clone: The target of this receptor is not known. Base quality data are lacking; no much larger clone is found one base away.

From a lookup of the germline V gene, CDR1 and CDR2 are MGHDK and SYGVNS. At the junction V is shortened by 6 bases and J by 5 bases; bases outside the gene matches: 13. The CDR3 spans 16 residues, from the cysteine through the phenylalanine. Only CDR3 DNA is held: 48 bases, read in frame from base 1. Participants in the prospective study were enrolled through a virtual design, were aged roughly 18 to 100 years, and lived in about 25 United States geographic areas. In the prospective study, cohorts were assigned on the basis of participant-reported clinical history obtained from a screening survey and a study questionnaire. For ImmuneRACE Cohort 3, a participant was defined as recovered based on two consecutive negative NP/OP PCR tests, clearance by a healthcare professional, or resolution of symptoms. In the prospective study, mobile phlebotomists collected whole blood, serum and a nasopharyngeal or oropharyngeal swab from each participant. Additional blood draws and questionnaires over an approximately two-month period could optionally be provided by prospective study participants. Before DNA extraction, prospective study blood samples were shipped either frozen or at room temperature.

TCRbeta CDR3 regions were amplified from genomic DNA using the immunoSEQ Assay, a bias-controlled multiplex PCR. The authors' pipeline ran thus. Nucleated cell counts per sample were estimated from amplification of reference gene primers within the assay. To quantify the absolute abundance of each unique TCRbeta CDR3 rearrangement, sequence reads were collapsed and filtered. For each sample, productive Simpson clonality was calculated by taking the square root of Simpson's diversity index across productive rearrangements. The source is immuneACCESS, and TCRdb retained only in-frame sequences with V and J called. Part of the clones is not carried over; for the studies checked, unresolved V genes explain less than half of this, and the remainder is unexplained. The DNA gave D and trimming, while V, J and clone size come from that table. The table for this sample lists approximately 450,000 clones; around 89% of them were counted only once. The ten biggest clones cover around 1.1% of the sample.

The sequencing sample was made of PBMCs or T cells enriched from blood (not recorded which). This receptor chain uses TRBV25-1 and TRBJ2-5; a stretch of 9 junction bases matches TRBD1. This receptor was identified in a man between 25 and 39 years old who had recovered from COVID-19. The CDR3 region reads CASSTGTGIFGETQYF. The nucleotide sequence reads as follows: TGTGCCAGCAGCACCGGGACAGGGATCTTTGGGGAGACCCAGTACTTC.